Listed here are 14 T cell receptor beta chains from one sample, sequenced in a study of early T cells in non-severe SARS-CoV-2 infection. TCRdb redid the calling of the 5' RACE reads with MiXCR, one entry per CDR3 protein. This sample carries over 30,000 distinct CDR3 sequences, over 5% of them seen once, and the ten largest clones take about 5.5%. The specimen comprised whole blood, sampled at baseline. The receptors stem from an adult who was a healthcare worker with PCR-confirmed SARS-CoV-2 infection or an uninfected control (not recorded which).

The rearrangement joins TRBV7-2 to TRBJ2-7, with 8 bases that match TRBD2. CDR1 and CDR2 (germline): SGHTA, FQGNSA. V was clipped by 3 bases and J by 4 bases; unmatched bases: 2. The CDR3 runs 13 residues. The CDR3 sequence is CASSFREGYEQYV. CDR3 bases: TGTGCCAGCAGCTTCCGGGAGGGGTACGAGCAGTACGTC.

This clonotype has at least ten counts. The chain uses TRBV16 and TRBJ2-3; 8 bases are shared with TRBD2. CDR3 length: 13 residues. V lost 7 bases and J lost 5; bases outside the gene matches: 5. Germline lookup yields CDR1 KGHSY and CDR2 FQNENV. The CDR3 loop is CASKAGGVDTQYF. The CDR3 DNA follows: TGTGCCAGCAAGGCGGGAGGTGTAGATACGCAGTATTTT. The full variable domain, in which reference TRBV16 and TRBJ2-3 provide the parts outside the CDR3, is GEEVAQTPKHLVRGEGQKAKLYCAPIKGHSYVFWYQQVLKNEFKFLISFQNENVFDETGMPKERFSAKCLPNSPCSLEIQATKLEDSAVYFCASKAGGVDTQYFGPGTRLTVL.

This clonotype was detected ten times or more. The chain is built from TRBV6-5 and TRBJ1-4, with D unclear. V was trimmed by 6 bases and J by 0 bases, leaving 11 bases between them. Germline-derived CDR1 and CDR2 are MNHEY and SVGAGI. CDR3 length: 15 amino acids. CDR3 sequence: CASSFGNPTNEKLFF. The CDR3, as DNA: TGTGCCAGCAGCTTCGGGAACCCAACTAATGAAAAACTGTTTTTT.

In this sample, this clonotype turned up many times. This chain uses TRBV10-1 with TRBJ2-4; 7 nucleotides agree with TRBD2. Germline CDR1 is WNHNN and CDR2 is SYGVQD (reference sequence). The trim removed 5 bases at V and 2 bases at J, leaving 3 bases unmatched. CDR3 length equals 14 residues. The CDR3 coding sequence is TGCGCCAGCAGTCGGAGCGGGACCAAAAACATTCAGTACTTC. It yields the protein CASSRSGTKNIQYF.

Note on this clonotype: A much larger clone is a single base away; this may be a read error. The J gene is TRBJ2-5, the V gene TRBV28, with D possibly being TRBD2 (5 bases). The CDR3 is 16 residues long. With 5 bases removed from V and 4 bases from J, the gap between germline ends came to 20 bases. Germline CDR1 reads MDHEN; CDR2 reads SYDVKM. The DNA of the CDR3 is TGTGCCAGCAGTCCCACTTACAGCGGATCTCGAGAGACCCAGTACTTC. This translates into CASSPTYSGSRETQYF. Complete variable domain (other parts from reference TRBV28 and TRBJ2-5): DVKVTQSSRYLVKRTGEKVFLECVQDMDHENMFWYRQDPGLGLRLIYFSYDVKMKEKGDIPEGYSVSREKKERFSLILESASTNQTSMYLCASSPTYSGSRETQYFGPGTRLLVL.

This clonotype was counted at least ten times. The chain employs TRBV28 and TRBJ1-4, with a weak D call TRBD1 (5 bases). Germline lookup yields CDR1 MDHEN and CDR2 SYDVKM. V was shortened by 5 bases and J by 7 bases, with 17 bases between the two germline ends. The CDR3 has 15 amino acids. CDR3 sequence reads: CASSPGTAQGEKLFF. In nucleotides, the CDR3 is TGTGCCAGCAGTCCGGGGACGGCCCAGGGTGAAAAACTGTTTTTT.

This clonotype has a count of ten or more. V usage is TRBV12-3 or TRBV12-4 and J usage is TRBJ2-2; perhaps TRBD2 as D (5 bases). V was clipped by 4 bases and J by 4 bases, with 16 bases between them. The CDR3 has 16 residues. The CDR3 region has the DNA TGTGCCAGCAGTTCGAGAAGCCTCCGGGGCACCGGGGAGCTGTTTTTT. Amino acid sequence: CASSSRSLRGTGELFF.

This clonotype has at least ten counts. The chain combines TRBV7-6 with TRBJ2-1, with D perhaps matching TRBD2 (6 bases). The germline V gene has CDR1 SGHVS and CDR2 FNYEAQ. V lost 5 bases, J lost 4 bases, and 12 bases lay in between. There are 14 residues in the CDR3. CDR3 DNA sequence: TGTGCCAGCAGCGTGTTTAGCGGTTACAATGAGCAGTTCTTC. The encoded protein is CASSVFSGYNEQFF.

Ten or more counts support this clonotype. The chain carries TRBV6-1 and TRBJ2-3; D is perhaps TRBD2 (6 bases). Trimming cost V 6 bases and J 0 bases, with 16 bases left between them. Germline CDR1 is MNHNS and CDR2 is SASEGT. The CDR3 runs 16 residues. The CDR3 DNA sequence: TGTGCCAGCAGCCCTAGACCGGGAGCAAGCACAGATACGCAGTATTTT. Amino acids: CASSPRPGASTDTQYF.

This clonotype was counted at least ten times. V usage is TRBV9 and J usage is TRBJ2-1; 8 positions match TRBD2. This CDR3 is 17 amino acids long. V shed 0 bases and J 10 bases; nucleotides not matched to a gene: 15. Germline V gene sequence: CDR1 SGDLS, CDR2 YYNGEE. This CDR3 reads CASSVEPAGLEGREQFF. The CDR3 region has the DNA TGTGCCAGCAGCGTAGAGCCGGCGGGACTAGAGGGCAGGGAGCAGTTCTTC.

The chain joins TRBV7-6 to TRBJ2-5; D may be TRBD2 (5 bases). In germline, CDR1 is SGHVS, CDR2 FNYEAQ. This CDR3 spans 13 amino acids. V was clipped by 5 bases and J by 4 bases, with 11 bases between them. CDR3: CASSGSGRETQYF. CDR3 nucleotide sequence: TGTGCCAGCAGCGGTTCGGGAAGAGAGACCCAGTACTTC.

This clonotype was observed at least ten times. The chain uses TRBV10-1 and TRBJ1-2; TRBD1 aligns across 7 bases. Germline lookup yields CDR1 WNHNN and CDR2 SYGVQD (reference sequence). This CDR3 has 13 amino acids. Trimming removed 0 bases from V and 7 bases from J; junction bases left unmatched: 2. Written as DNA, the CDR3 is TGCGCCAGCAGTGAGTCGACAGGGTCTGGCTACACCTTC. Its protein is CASSESTGSGYTF.

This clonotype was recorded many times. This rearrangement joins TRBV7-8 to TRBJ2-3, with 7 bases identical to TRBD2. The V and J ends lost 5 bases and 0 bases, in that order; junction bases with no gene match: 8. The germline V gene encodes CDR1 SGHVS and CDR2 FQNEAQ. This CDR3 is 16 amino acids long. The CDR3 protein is CASSVSSGPSTDTQYF. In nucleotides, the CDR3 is TGTGCCAGCAGCGTATCTAGCGGACCAAGCACAGATACGCAGTATTTT.

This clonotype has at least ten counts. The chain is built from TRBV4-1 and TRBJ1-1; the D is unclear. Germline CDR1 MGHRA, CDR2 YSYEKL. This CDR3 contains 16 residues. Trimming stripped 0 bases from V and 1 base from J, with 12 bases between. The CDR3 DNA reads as TGCGCCAGCAGCCAAGATCTTGTCCGAAAGAACACTGAAGCTTTCTTT. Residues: CASSQDLVRKNTEAFF.